Described below is a single T cell receptor beta chain sequence and its context. The CDR3 runs 14 residues. Germline V gene data show CDR1 as MGHDK and CDR2 as SYGVNS. V shed 6 bases, J shed 10 bases, and the junction held 5 bases outside the gene matches. This specimen belongs to a study of blood T cell repertoires in COVID-19. Profiling relied on immunoSEQ multiplex PCR, and the TCRdb table lists in-frame clones only, not all of them. Of about 170,000 clones detected, around four fifths appear once; the ten largest clones hold roughly 3.1%. The receptor comes from a man between 65 and 85 years old with acute or convalescent COVID-19. The rearrangement uses TRBV25-1 and TRBJ1-6; 11 bases fit TRBD1. Sequenced input: peripheral blood. The CDR3 sequence is CASRGGQGGSPLHF. CDR3 sequence (DNA): TGTGCCAGCAGAGGGGGACAGGGGGGATCACCCCTCCACTTT. Full variable domain (missing parts from reference TRBV25-1 and TRBJ1-6): EADIYQTPRYLVIGTGKKITLECSQTMGHDKMYWYQQDPGMELHLIHYSYGVNSTEKGDLSSESTVSRIRTEHFPLTLESARPSHTSQYLCASRGGQGGSPLHFGNGTRLTVT.